This section outlines one T cell receptor beta chain sequence together with its context. Its antigen is as yet unknown. Only in-frame clones appear in the TCRdb table, and some are missing; sequencing was by immunoSEQ multiplex PCR. The repertoire holds 1.5 million to 1.9 million clones, with 95% to 99% as singletons. This entry is derived from a study of shared clonotypes between healthy human individuals. General study results and limits: Across subsets, estimated richness was generally greater for naive than for memory populations. Shared clonotypes across all four donors exceeded non-shared ones in generation probability.

CD45RA+ naive and CD45RA-negative memory subsets were separated from CD4+ cells. There are 14 residues in the CDR3. After removal of 5 bases from V and 9 bases from J, the junction contained 7 bases not matched to a gene. The germline V gene has CDR1 SGHTA and CDR2 FQGTGA. The sequenced material came from naive CD4+ T cells sorted from blood. The subset here: CD45RA+ positively selected. This TCR was sampled from a man aged 25-40 years in good health. The chain employs TRBV7-3 and TRBJ2-1, with 10 bases matching TRBD1. CDR3 in DNA: TGTGCCAGCAGCAGACAGGGGGCTGCGGCTGAGCAGTTCTTC. It codes for CASSRQGAAAEQFF. Combining the CDR3 with reference TRBV7-3 and TRBJ2-1 gives the whole variable domain GAGVSQTPSNKVTEKGKYVELRCDPISGHTALYWYRQSLGQGPEFLIYFQGTGAADDSGLPNDRFFAVRPEGSVSTLKIQRTERGDSAVYLCASSRQGAAAEQFFGPGTRLTVL.